This is a list of T cell receptor beta chains from one sample in a study of cytomegalovirus exposure and HLA in healthy donors. The method was immunoSEQ multiplex PCR; TCRdb's version includes in-frame clones alone and lacks a portion of them. The table lists 90,000 to 140,000 clones, approximately 69% of them singletons. Sequenced: PBMCs. The receptors were gathered from a man younger than 40 in good health and CMV-seronegative. Both conserved end residues are trimmed from each CDR3.

TRBJ2-1	TRBV18	ASSPGHNEQF
TRBJ1-5	TRBV10-1	ATTLKRSGSNQPQH
TRBJ2-3	TRBV11-3	ASSTGLAGGQATQY
TRBJ2-6	TRBV2	ASNQQGSGANVLT
TRBJ1-2	TRBV11-2	ASSSDRALYGYT
TRBJ1-5	TRBV11-2	ASSLGGENSNQPQH
TRBJ1-1	TRBV28	ASTVGGPGNTEAF
TRBJ1-1	TRBV27	ASQGRFSGTTDTEAF
TRBJ2-6	TRBV5-8	ASSPWTGPSGANVLT
TRBJ2-7	TRBV2	ASRAGTFDFREY
TRBJ1-3	TRBV30	AWSVGTDSGNTIY
TRBJ2-5	TRBV5-1	ASSLSTGQETQY
TRBJ1-5	TRBV6-6	ASIPDRDNQPQH
TRBJ1-2	TRBV9	ASSVRRQGGDYGYT
TRBJ2-3	TRBV28	ASSLGGQRTDTQY